This TCR beta chain was profiled in a study of cytomegalovirus exposure and HLA in healthy donors. Study-wide background: There were 70 million to 95 million unique TCRs (from HLA-typed donors) in an early data release. The study, taken as a whole, reports: Another analysis was done later, and it associated 16,951 TCR beta sequences with HLA alleles at 0.05 false discovery rate. Because they were indistinguishable, some V segments, including TRBV6-2 and TRBV6-3, were excluded. Sequencing likely produced, as an artifact, a cluster of highly shared sequence variants.

The primer mix had 60 Vbeta and 13 Jbeta primers. Repertoires were generated with immunoSEQ multiplex PCR, while TCRdb's copy carries only in-frame clones and drops some. The data contain some 200,000 clones, approximately 85% of them singletons. The sample holds one count of this clone. Its specificity is unknown. Germline values: CDR1 MNHEY, CDR2 SMNVEV (reference sequence). V was clipped by 0 bases and J by 5 bases, with 8 bases between them. This CDR3 region has 13 residues. The rearrangement links TRBV27 to TRBJ2-7, with D unresolved. The sequence was obtained from a woman between 18 and 30 years old in good health and CMV-seronegative. The sample comprised PBMCs. CDR3: CASSLSWADEQYF. The CDR3 DNA follows: TGTGCCAGCAGTTTATCGTGGGCCGACGAGCAGTACTTC.